This paragraph covers one T cell receptor beta chain sequence. Its antigen is unknown. The germline V gene encodes CDR1 SGHNT and CDR2 YYREEE (reference sequence). The CDR3 has 16 residues. V was shortened by 4 bases and J by 0 bases, with 14 bases between the two germline ends. The sample belongs to a study of cytomegalovirus exposure and HLA in healthy donors. Overall study results and limits: According to a later analysis, donors in an Asian-associated ancestry cluster reportedly had fewer N-insertions than the roughly 720-donor mean.

Nominally healthy donors provided the samples, though records likely missed some immune exposures. Primers included in the PCR were 60 Vbeta and 13 Jbeta primers. The method was immunoSEQ multiplex PCR; TCRdb's version includes in-frame clones alone and lacks a portion of them. The repertoire holds 120,000 or so clones, with roughly 62% as singletons. This chain uses TRBV5-4 with TRBJ1-3; a possible D gene is TRBD1 (6 bases). The clonotype originates from a man younger than 45 in good health and CMV-seropositive. Input material: PBMCs. The CDR3 spells CASSTGLPVSGNTIYF. In DNA form, the CDR3 reads TGTGCCAGCAGCACAGGGTTGCCCGTCTCTGGAAACACCATATATTTT.